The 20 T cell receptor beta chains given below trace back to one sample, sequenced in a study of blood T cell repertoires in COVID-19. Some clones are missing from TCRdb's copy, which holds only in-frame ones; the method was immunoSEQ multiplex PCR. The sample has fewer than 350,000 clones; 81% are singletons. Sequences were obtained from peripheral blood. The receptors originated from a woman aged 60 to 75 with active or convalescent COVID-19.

CDR3 DNA: TGTGCCAGCAGCTCCTTCTCGCGGGGGGGCGGAGAGACCCAGTACTTC. Translation gives CASSSFSRGGGETQYF. The chain couples TRBV5-4 to TRBJ2-5; 9 bases are a match to TRBD2. The CDR3 runs 16 residues. J lost 4 bases, V lost 3 bases, and 10 bases had no gene match. Germline V gives CDR1 SGHNT, CDR2 YYREEE (reference sequence).

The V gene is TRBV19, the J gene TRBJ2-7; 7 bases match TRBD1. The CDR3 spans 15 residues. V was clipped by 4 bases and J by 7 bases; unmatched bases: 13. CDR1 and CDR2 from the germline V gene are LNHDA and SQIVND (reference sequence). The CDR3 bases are TGTGCCAGTAGTACCCTGCCGGGACAGATAGTAGAGCAGTACTTC. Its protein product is CASSTLPGQIVEQYF.

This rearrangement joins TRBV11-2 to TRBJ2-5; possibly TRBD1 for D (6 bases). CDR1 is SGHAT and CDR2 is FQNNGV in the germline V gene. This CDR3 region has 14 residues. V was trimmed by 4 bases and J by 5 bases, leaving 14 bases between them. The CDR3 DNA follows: TGTGCCAGCAGCTGGACACAGGGCCAGGAGACCCAGTACTTC. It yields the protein CASSWTQGQETQYF.

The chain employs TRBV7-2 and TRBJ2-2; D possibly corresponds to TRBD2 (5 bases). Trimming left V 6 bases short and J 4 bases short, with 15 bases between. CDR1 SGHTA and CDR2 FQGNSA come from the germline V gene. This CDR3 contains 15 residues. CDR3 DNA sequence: TGTGCCAGCAGTCGCCAGAGTCGGGGCACCGGGGAGCTGTTTTTT. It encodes CASSRQSRGTGELFF.

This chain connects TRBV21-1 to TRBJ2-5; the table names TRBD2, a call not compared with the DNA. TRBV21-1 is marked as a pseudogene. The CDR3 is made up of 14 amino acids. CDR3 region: CASSPPRGRETQYF. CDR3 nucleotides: TGTGCCAGCAGCCCTCCCCGCGGCCGAGAGACCCAGTACTTC.

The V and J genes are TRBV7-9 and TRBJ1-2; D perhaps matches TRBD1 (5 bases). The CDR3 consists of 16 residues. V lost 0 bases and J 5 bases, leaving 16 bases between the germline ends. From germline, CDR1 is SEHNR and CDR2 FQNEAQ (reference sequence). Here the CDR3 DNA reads TGTGCCAGCAGCTTAGCACAGTTCCCGGAGGGGTATGGCTACACCTTC. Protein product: CASSLAQFPEGYGYTF.

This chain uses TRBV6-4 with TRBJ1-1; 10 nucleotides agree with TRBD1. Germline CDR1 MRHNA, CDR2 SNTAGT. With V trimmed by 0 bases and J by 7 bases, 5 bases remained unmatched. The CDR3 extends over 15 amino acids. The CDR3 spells CASSDSRQGAIEAFF. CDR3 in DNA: TGTGCCAGCAGTGACTCGAGACAGGGGGCGATTGAAGCTTTCTTT.

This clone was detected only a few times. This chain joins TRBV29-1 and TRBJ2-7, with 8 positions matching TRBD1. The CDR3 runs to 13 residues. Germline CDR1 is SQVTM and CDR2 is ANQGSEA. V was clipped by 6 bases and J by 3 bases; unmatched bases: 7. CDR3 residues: CSVGRDRIYEQYF. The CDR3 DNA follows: TGCAGCGTGGGACGGGACAGGATCTACGAGCAGTACTTC.

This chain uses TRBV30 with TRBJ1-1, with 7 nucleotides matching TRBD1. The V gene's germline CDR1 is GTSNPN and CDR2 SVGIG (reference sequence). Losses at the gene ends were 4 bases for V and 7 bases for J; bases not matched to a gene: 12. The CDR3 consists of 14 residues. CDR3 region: CAWNPDRVFDEAFF. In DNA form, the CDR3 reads TGTGCCTGGAACCCAGACAGGGTGTTTGATGAAGCTTTCTTT. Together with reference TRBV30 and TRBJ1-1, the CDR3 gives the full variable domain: SQTIHQWPATLVQPVGSPLSLECTVEGTSNPNLYWYRQAAGRGLQLLFYSVGIGQISSEVPQNLSASRPQDRQFILSSKKLLLSDSGFYLCAWNPDRVFDEAFFGQGTRLTVV.

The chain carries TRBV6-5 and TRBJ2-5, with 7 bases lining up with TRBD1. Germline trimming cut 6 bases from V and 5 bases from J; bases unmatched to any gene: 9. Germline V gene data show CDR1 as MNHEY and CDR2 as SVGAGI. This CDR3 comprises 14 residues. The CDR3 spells CASSQGVIPETQYF. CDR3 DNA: TGTGCCAGCAGCCAGGGGGTTATCCCCGAGACCCAGTACTTC.

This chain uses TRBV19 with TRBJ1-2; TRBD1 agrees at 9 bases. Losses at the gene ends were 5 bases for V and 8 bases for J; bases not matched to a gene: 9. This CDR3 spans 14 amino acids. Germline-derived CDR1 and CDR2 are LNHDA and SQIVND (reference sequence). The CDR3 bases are TGTGCCAGTAGTCCTCCGGGACAGGGCGACGGCTACACCTTC. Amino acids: CASSPPGQGDGYTF. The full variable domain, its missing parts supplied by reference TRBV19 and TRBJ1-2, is DGGITQSPKYLFRKEGQNVTLSCEQNLNHDAMYWYRQDPGQGLRLIYYSQIVNDFQKGDIAEGYSVSREKKESFPLTVTSAQKNPTAFYLCASSPPGQGDGYTFGSGTRLTVV.

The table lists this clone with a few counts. The CDR3 loop reads CASSSPGRPKNIQYF. The CDR3 DNA is TGTGCCAGCAGCTCACCAGGAAGGCCCAAAAACATTCAGTACTTC. This chain uses TRBV7-8 with TRBJ2-4, with D uncertain. The germline gives CDR1 SGHVS, CDR2 FQNEAQ. The CDR3 covers 15 residues. The ends were cut back, 4 bases at V and 2 bases at J, with 12 bases in the middle. The whole variable domain, filled in from reference TRBV7-8 and TRBJ2-4, reads GAGVSQSPRYKVAKRGQDVALRCDPISGHVSLFWYQQALGQGPEFLTYFQNEAQLDKSGLPSDRFFAERPEGSVSTLKIQRTQQEDSAVYLCASSSPGRPKNIQYFGAGTRLSVL.

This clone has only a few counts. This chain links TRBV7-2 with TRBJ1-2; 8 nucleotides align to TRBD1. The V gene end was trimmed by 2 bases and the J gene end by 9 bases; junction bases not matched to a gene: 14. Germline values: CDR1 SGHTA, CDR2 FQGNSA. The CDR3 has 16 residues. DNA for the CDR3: TGTGCCAGCAGCTTAACCTCCTGGGCAGGGGGCTTTAGCTACACCTTC. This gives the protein CASSLTSWAGGFSYTF. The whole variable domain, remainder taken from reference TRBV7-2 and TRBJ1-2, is GAGVSQSPSNKVTEKGKDVELRCDPISGHTALYWYRQSLGQGLEFLIYFQGNSAPDKSGLPSDRFSAERTGGSVSTLTIQRTQQEDSAVYLCASSLTSWAGGFSYTFGSGTRLTVV.

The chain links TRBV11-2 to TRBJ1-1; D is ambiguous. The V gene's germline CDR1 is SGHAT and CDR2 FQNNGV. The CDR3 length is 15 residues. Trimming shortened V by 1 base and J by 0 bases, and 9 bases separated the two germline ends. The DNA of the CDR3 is TGTGCCAGCAGCTTAGGGTTAGTCCTGAACACTGAAGCTTTCTTT. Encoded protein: CASSLGLVLNTEAFF. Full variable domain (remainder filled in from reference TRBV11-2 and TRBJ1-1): EAGVAQSPRYKIIEKRQSVAFWCNPISGHATLYWYQQILGQGPKLLIQFQNNGVVDDSQLPKDRFSAERLKGVDSTLKIQPAKLEDSAVYLCASSLGLVLNTEAFFGQGTRLTVV.

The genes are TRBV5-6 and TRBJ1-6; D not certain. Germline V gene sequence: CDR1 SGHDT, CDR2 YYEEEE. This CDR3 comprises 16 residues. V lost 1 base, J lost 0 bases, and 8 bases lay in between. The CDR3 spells CASSLRSSSYNSPLHF. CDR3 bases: TGTGCCAGCAGCTTGAGATCTAGCTCCTATAATTCACCCCTCCACTTT.

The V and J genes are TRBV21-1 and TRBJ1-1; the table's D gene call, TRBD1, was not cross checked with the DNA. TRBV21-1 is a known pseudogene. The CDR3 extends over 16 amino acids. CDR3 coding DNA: TGTGCCAGCAGCAAAGGGGGTCTACAGGGGGCGGCTGAAGCTTTCTTT. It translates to CASSKGGLQGAAEAFF.

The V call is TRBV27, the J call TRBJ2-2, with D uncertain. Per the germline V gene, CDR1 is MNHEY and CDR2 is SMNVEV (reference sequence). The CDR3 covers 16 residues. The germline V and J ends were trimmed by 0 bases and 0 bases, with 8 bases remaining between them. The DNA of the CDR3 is TGTGCCAGCAGTTTATCGGGCAGGTCGAACACCGGGGAGCTGTTTTTT. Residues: CASSLSGRSNTGELFF.

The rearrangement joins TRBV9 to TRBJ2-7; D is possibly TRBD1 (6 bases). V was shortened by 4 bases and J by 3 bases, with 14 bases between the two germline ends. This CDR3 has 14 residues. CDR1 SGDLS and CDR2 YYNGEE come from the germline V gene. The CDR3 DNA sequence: TGTGCCAGCAGCCCGGCCTTAGGGGGCTACGAGCAGTACTTC. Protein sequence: CASSPALGGYEQYF.

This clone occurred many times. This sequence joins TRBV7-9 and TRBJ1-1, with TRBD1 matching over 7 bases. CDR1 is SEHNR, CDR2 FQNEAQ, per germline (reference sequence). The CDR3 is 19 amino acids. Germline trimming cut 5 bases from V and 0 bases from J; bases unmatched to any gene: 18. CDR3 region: CASSPRGTGVRTLNTEAFF. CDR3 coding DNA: TGTGCCAGCAGCCCCCGGGGCACAGGGGTCCGTACGCTGAACACTGAAGCTTTCTTT.

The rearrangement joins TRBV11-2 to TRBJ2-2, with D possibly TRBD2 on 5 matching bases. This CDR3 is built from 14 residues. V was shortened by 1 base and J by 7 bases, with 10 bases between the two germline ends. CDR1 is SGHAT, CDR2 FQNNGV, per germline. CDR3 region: CASSLVYGVGELFF. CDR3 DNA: TGTGCCAGCAGCTTAGTGTACGGGGTCGGGGAGCTGTTTTTT.